These T cell receptor beta chains were read from a single sample in a study of T cells expressing NK-cell markers. After re-calling the 5' RACE reads, TCRdb lists one entry per CDR3 protein, DNA absent. The sample includes some 340,000 distinct CDR3 sequences. Sequenced: blood T cells: a sorted CD56 or NKG2C T cell subset, CD4+ or CD8+ T cells, or bulk PBMC T cells (not recorded which). All receptors derive from a man aged 18-75 years in good health. Each CDR3 is given with its conserved first and last residue.

J gene: TRBJ1-2
V gene: TRBV12-5
CDR3 protein: CASGLVQGNGGYTF

J gene: TRBJ2-2
V gene: TRBV19
CDR3 protein: CASSASRGSSFSIRELFF

J gene: TRBJ2-5
V gene: TRBV6-5
CDR3 protein: CASSYGSRTQYF

J gene: TRBJ2-2
V gene: TRBV12-3/TRBV12-4
CDR3 protein: CASSFSPGQGGLFF

J gene: TRBJ2-1
V gene: TRBV14
CDR3 protein: CASSRMIADGRNEQFF

J gene: TRBJ1-2
V gene: TRBV20-1
CDR3 protein: CSARLLGQGDGYTF

J gene: TRBJ2-1
V gene: TRBV6-1
CDR3 protein: CASSVGQEHNEQFF

J gene: TRBJ1-2
V gene: TRBV27
CDR3 protein: CASSLTGLHLSGYTF

J gene: TRBJ2-7
V gene: TRBV7-9
CDR3 protein: CASSRAVGRATYEQYF

J gene: TRBJ2-2
V gene: TRBV7-9
CDR3 protein: CASSLVRVRELFF

J gene: TRBJ2-5
V gene: TRBV24-1
CDR3 protein: CATSDGGIGGKETQYF

J gene: TRBJ1-4
V gene: TRBV27
CDR3 protein: CASRDRGEKLFF

J gene: TRBJ2-7
V gene: TRBV28
CDR3 protein: CASSLSPGTGTYEQYF

J gene: TRBJ2-3
V gene: TRBV7-2
CDR3 protein: CASSSTGRATDTQYF

J gene: TRBJ1-6
V gene: TRBV11-2
CDR3 protein: CASSLTGTGRTSPLHF

J gene: TRBJ2-4
V gene: TRBV7-9
CDR3 protein: CASSVTSGGATKNIQYF

J gene: TRBJ2-3
V gene: TRBV6-1
CDR3 protein: CASSHNEITNTQYF

J gene: TRBJ2-1
V gene: TRBV2
CDR3 protein: CASKGDLSSYNEQFF

J gene: TRBJ2-7
V gene: TRBV6-1
CDR3 protein: CASRSTATSGGIKYF

J gene: TRBJ1-4
V gene: TRBV7-9
CDR3 protein: CASSWTGSEKLFF

J gene: TRBJ2-7
V gene: TRBV9
CDR3 protein: CASSVGLQSHAYEQYF

J gene: TRBJ2-5
V gene: TRBV20-1
CDR3 protein: CSARDAAGVRETQYF

J gene: TRBJ1-6
V gene: TRBV12-3/TRBV12-4
CDR3 protein: CASSLKGYAPLHF

J gene: TRBJ2-3
V gene: TRBV5-1
CDR3 protein: CASSLGFGQYF

J gene: TRBJ2-3
V gene: TRBV18
CDR3 protein: CASSPPGQGDTQYF

J gene: TRBJ1-2
V gene: TRBV11-2
CDR3 protein: CASSLGGRGYGYTF

J gene: TRBJ2-5
V gene: TRBV5-1
CDR3 protein: CASSLVRGGQETQYF

J gene: TRBJ1-1
V gene: TRBV29-1
CDR3 protein: CSVTRRGITEAFF

J gene: TRBJ2-1
V gene: TRBV19
CDR3 protein: CASSANRYNEQFF

J gene: TRBJ1-2
V gene: TRBV12-3/TRBV12-4
CDR3 protein: CASSFGRTFANYGYTF

J gene: TRBJ2-1
V gene: TRBV6-2/TRBV6-3
CDR3 protein: CASALGTGWGSEQFF

J gene: TRBJ2-5
V gene: TRBV5-5
CDR3 protein: CASSLLRLETQYF

J gene: TRBJ2-7
V gene: TRBV12-3/TRBV12-4
CDR3 protein: CASSTRLLGGAPIAYEQYF

J gene: TRBJ2-1
V gene: TRBV12-3/TRBV12-4
CDR3 protein: CASRAAGGLVSYEQFF

J gene: TRBJ1-1
V gene: TRBV7-9
CDR3 protein: CASSLAINTEAFF

J gene: TRBJ1-4
V gene: TRBV12-3/TRBV12-4
CDR3 protein: CASSFTLGTGGEKLFF

J gene: TRBJ1-4
V gene: TRBV20-1
CDR3 protein: CSARPGDREKLFF

J gene: TRBJ1-1
V gene: TRBV4-2
CDR3 protein: CASSQEVTGGVRNTEAFF

J gene: TRBJ2-2
V gene: TRBV5-6
CDR3 protein: CASSAWTQGNTGELFF

J gene: TRBJ2-3
V gene: TRBV14
CDR3 protein: CASSQDNRRTDTQYF

J gene: TRBJ2-1
V gene: TRBV15
CDR3 protein: CATRRQGFNEQFF

J gene: TRBJ2-5
V gene: TRBV29-1
CDR3 protein: CSVTSAETQYF

J gene: TRBJ2-7
V gene: TRBV11-2
CDR3 protein: CASSLSMTTVLASYEQYF

J gene: TRBJ2-3
V gene: TRBV12-3/TRBV12-4
CDR3 protein: CASSSPLLSGGGDTQYF

J gene: TRBJ2-7
V gene: TRBV21-1
CDR3 protein: CASSSSHRDRSYEQYF

J gene: TRBJ2-3
V gene: TRBV5-1
CDR3 protein: CASSPPSGAKPFTDTQYF

J gene: TRBJ2-6
V gene: TRBV12-3/TRBV12-4
CDR3 protein: CASSTHSGANVLTF

J gene: TRBJ1-2
V gene: TRBV15
CDR3 protein: CATSRDWDTYGYTF

J gene: TRBJ1-6
V gene: TRBV30
CDR3 protein: CAWNLGGYSYNSPLHF

J gene: TRBJ2-7
V gene: TRBV21-1
CDR3 protein: CASSKRKRGFPYEQYF

J gene: TRBJ2-7
V gene: TRBV5-1
CDR3 protein: CASSLRWNTGRLTYEQYF

J gene: TRBJ1-1
V gene: TRBV19
CDR3 protein: CASKRAGEFPEAFF

J gene: TRBJ2-2
V gene: TRBV15
CDR3 protein: CATTRPGQGNTGELFF